This T cell receptor beta chain was captured by sequencing in a study of regulatory T cells in long-lasting Graves disease. Assembly of TCR beta libraries relied on iRepertoire HTBI primers together with Arm-PCR of CDR3 regions. Using its own MiXCR run on the multiplex PCR reads, TCRdb lists one record per CDR3 protein. The profile shows hundreds of thousands of distinct CDR3 sequences, about 15% of them singletons. This clonotype was recorded a few times. Time point: newly diagnosed GD, antithyroid drugs for less than 3 months. With RNA extracted from PBMCs as input, the TCR library was made. V was clipped by 3 bases and J by 1 base; unmatched bases: 6. Germline CDR1 DFQATT, CDR2 SNEGSKA (reference sequence). The CDR3 consists of 14 residues. These data also featured in a second study, about T cells in Graves' hyperthyroidism and ophthalmopathy. That report adds: In the first-round RT-PCR of the TCR CDR3, the HTBI primer set was used. Expanded thyroid clonotypes (above 0.001) were mostly also found in blood.

The clonotype comes from a woman between 25 and 40 years old with Graves disease. The chain combines TRBV20-1 with TRBJ2-7; TRBD2 agrees at 7 bases. This sample comprised peripheral blood mononuclear cells (PBMCs), obtained at new diagnosis, from a patient treated with antithyroid drugs. The CDR3 spells CSASHPSGSYEQYF. CDR3 nucleotides: TGCAGTGCTAGTCACCCTAGCGGATCCTACGAGCAGTACTTC.